The rows below give T cell receptor beta chains drawn from one sample of a study of T cell repertoires in cytomegalovirus infection. One entry per CDR3 protein, called by TCRdb with MiXCR from the reads. Among under 850,000 distinct CDR3 sequences listed, approximately 40% were seen once. Source material: PBMCs. The receptors here all came from a human donor in good health (CMV status not recorded). Some clones in this sample may be carry-over from other donors' samples. Both conserved end residues are part of each CDR3. D genes are given only for firm matches. Where a row states a size, it is once, few, many or the class of an expanded clone; other rows omit it.

CDR3 protein: CSATVLRGIQETQYF
CDR3 DNA: TGCAGTGCTACCGTCCTCCGGGGGATTCAAGAGACCCAGTACTTC
D gene: -
J gene: TRBJ2-5
V gene: TRBV20-1
clone size: -

CDR3 protein: CASSTRGGYGYTF
CDR3 DNA: TGTGCCAGCAGCACCAGGGGGGGGTATGGCTACACCTTC
D gene: TRBD1
J gene: TRBJ1-2
V gene: TRBV5-6
clone size: -

CDR3 protein: CASSLPQGYNEQFF
CDR3 DNA: TGTGCCAGCAGTTTACCTCAGGGATACAATGAGCAGTTCTTC
D gene: -
J gene: TRBJ2-1
V gene: TRBV12-3/TRBV12-4
clone size: many

CDR3 protein: CASSPRTQGSGANVLPF
CDR3 DNA: TGTGCCAGCAGCCCGAGAACCCAGGGCTCTGGGGCCAACGTCCTGCCTTTC
D gene: -
J gene: TRBJ2-6
V gene: TRBV7-8
clone size: once

CDR3 protein: CASSIGTRRDTDTQYF
CDR3 DNA: TGTGCCAGCAGCATCGGGACCCGACGTGACACAGATACGCAGTATTTT
D gene: -
J gene: TRBJ2-3
V gene: TRBV7-6
clone size: many

CDR3 protein: CASNEGPDTEDFF
CDR3 DNA: TGTGCCAGTAACGAGGGCCCAGACACTGAAGATTTCTTT
D gene: -
J gene: TRBJ1-1
V gene: TRBV19
clone size: -

CDR3 protein: CASSLFGGLYDEQFF
CDR3 DNA: TGTGCCAGCAGCTTATTTGGGGGGCTCTACGATGAGCAGTTCTTC
D gene: -
J gene: TRBJ2-1
V gene: TRBV7-2
clone size: many

CDR3 protein: CASSLTLSSFPGANVLTF
CDR3 DNA: TGTGCCAGCAGCCTCACCTTATCTAGCTTTCCTGGGGCCAACGTCCTGACTTTC
D gene: -
J gene: TRBJ2-6
V gene: TRBV7-6
clone size: few

CDR3 protein: CSVVPRDPYEQYF
CDR3 DNA: TGCAGCGTTGTGCCCAGGGATCCCTACGAGCAGTACTTC
D gene: -
J gene: TRBJ2-7
V gene: TRBV29-1
clone size: once

CDR3 protein: CASSLDTNRENSPLHF
CDR3 DNA: TGTGCCAGCAGTTTAGATACGAACAGGGAGAATTCACCCCTCCACTTT
D gene: -
J gene: TRBJ1-6
V gene: TRBV28
clone size: -

CDR3 protein: CASSLSGTGTRQGNTIYF
CDR3 DNA: TGTGCCAGCAGTTTATCCGGGACAGGAACAAGACAAGGAAACACCATATATTTT
D gene: TRBD1
J gene: TRBJ1-3
V gene: TRBV27
clone size: -

CDR3 protein: CASSSRGGNAEAFF
CDR3 DNA: TGTGCCAGTAGTTCCAGGGGGGGCAACGCTGAAGCTTTCTTT
D gene: TRBD1
J gene: TRBJ1-1
V gene: TRBV19
clone size: -

CDR3 protein: CASSKTGDSPLHF
CDR3 DNA: TGTGCCAGCAGCAAAACGGGGGATTCACCCCTCCACTTT
D gene: -
J gene: TRBJ1-6
V gene: TRBV13
clone size: few

CDR3 protein: CASSFWAGPTSELFF
CDR3 DNA: TGTGCCAGCAGCTTTTGGGCAGGTCCAACCTCGGAGCTGTTTTTT
D gene: -
J gene: TRBJ2-2
V gene: TRBV7-6
clone size: -

CDR3 protein: CASSAGPNTGELFF
CDR3 DNA: TGTGCCAGCTCGGCGGGACCAAACACCGGGGAGCTGTTTTTT
D gene: -
J gene: TRBJ2-2
V gene: TRBV6-5
clone size: -

CDR3 protein: CASSGQGFYGYTF
CDR3 DNA: TGTGCCAGCAGTGGTCAGGGATTCTATGGCTACACCTTC
D gene: -
J gene: TRBJ1-2
V gene: TRBV12-3/TRBV12-4
clone size: many

CDR3 protein: CASSLVERRYF
CDR3 DNA: TGTGCCAGCAGCTTAGTGGAGAGACGGTACTTC
D gene: -
J gene: TRBJ2-7
V gene: TRBV7-2
clone size: many

CDR3 protein: CASSSGRLAKNIQYF
CDR3 DNA: TGTGCCAGTAGTAGCGGCAGACTAGCCAAAAACATTCAGTACTTC
D gene: -
J gene: TRBJ2-4
V gene: TRBV19
clone size: -

CDR3 protein: CASSPSQGQGHGYTF
CDR3 DNA: TGTGCCAGCAGTCCTAGCCAGGGACAGGGCCATGGCTACACCTTC
D gene: TRBD1
J gene: TRBJ1-2
V gene: TRBV28
clone size: -

CDR3 protein: CASSGGVSGANVLTF
CDR3 DNA: TGTGCCAGTAGTGGAGGAGTCTCTGGGGCCAACGTCCTGACTTTC
D gene: -
J gene: TRBJ2-6
V gene: TRBV19
clone size: -

CDR3 protein: CASSSYSPKSSTDTQYF
CDR3 DNA: TGTGCCAGCAGCTCCTACTCTCCTAAGAGTAGCACAGATACGCAGTATTTT
D gene: -
J gene: TRBJ2-3
V gene: TRBV11-2
clone size: -

CDR3 protein: CASSLETDYSYEQYF
CDR3 DNA: TGTGCCAGCAGCTTAGAGACGGACTACTCCTACGAGCAGTACTTC
D gene: -
J gene: TRBJ2-7
V gene: TRBV7-9
clone size: few

CDR3 protein: CASSSRQGLNEKLFF
CDR3 DNA: TGTGCTAGCAGCTCCCGACAGGGGTTAAATGAAAAACTGTTTTTT
D gene: TRBD1
J gene: TRBJ1-4
V gene: TRBV7-7
clone size: -

CDR3 protein: CASSSWTGRHQPQHF
CDR3 DNA: TGTGCCAGCAGCTCCTGGACAGGAAGGCATCAGCCCCAGCATTTT
D gene: TRBD1
J gene: TRBJ1-5
V gene: TRBV5-6
clone size: few

CDR3 protein: CASTKSSYNEQFF
CDR3 DNA: TGTGCCAGTACTAAGAGCTCCTACAATGAGCAGTTCTTC
D gene: -
J gene: TRBJ2-1
V gene: TRBV19
clone size: -

CDR3 protein: CASSRGAGGHEQFF
CDR3 DNA: TGTGCCAGCAGCCGGGGCGCAGGGGGCCATGAGCAGTTCTTC
D gene: TRBD1
J gene: TRBJ2-1
V gene: TRBV7-2
clone size: many

CDR3 protein: CASSSVDSGIVRKLFF
CDR3 DNA: TGTGCCAGCAGCTCCGTCGATTCGGGTATCGTTAGGAAACTGTTTTTT
D gene: -
J gene: TRBJ1-4
V gene: TRBV5-8
clone size: few

CDR3 protein: CASSYIGGRDEKLFF
CDR3 DNA: TGTGCCAGCAGTTACATTGGGGGCCGGGATGAAAAACTGTTTTTT
D gene: -
J gene: TRBJ1-4
V gene: TRBV6-5
clone size: few

CDR3 protein: CASSQEGARNYGYTF
CDR3 DNA: TGCGCCAGCAGCCAAGAGGGGGCCCGAAACTATGGCTACACCTTC
D gene: -
J gene: TRBJ1-2
V gene: TRBV4-1
clone size: few

CDR3 protein: CASSSGSFYNEQFF
CDR3 DNA: TGTGCCAGCAGTTCAGGATCCTTTTACAATGAGCAGTTCTTC
D gene: -
J gene: TRBJ2-1
V gene: TRBV6-1
clone size: -

CDR3 protein: CASTATAGYDQPQHF
CDR3 DNA: TGTGCCAGCACCGCAACGGCAGGGTACGATCAGCCCCAGCATTTT
D gene: -
J gene: TRBJ1-5
V gene: TRBV12-3/TRBV12-4
clone size: many

CDR3 protein: CASSQDPLALAKNIQYF
CDR3 DNA: TGTGCCAGCAGTCAGGACCCTTTAGCACTAGCCAAAAACATTCAGTACTTC
D gene: -
J gene: TRBJ2-4
V gene: TRBV28
clone size: -

CDR3 protein: CASSPLPMGADYEQYF
CDR3 DNA: TGTGCCAGCAGTCCACTTCCAATGGGCGCCGACTACGAGCAGTACTTC
D gene: -
J gene: TRBJ2-7
V gene: TRBV28
clone size: -

CDR3 protein: CASKKVRDKTGANVLTF
CDR3 DNA: TGTGCCAGCAAGAAAGTCCGGGACAAAACTGGGGCCAACGTCCTGACTTTC
D gene: -
J gene: TRBJ2-6
V gene: TRBV6-2/TRBV6-3
clone size: -

CDR3 protein: CASSLWASGTQETQYF
CDR3 DNA: TGTGCCAGCAGTTTGTGGGCTAGCGGGACACAAGAGACCCAGTACTTC
D gene: TRBD2
J gene: TRBJ2-5
V gene: TRBV12-3/TRBV12-4
clone size: few

CDR3 protein: CASSHVTGEDSYEQYF
CDR3 DNA: TGCGCCAGCAGCCATGTGACAGGGGAGGACTCCTACGAGCAGTACTTC
D gene: TRBD1
J gene: TRBJ2-7
V gene: TRBV4-1
clone size: -

CDR3 protein: CASSLVSADTQYF
CDR3 DNA: TGTGCCAGCAGTTTGGTCAGTGCAGATACGCAGTATTTT
D gene: -
J gene: TRBJ2-3
V gene: TRBV12-3/TRBV12-4
clone size: few

CDR3 protein: CSADLTGGPEQFF
CDR3 DNA: TGCAGTGCTGATTTGACAGGGGGCCCTGAGCAGTTCTTC
D gene: TRBD1
J gene: TRBJ2-1
V gene: TRBV20-1
clone size: -

CDR3 protein: CSASPGQANQPQHF
CDR3 DNA: TGCAGTGCTAGTCCGGGACAGGCTAATCAGCCCCAGCATTTT
D gene: TRBD1
J gene: TRBJ1-5
V gene: TRBV20-1
clone size: -

CDR3 protein: CASSSDSVSSYNEQFF
CDR3 DNA: TGTGCCAGCAGCTCGGACAGTGTCAGCTCCTACAATGAGCAGTTCTTC
D gene: -
J gene: TRBJ2-1
V gene: TRBV7-2
clone size: few

CDR3 protein: CASSLTPRSAPDTPYF
CDR3 DNA: TGTGCCAGCAGCTTAACTCCACGGTCAGCCCCAGATACGCCGTATTTT
D gene: -
J gene: TRBJ2-3
V gene: TRBV7-2
clone size: once

CDR3 protein: CASSLELNLEAFF
CDR3 DNA: TGTGCCAGCAGCTTAGAATTAAACCTTGAAGCTTTCTTT
D gene: -
J gene: TRBJ1-1
V gene: TRBV7-2
clone size: many

CDR3 protein: CASSLTPGGARNEQFF
CDR3 DNA: TGTGCCAGCAGCTTAACCCCCGGGGGGGCCCGCAATGAGCAGTTCTTC
D gene: TRBD2
J gene: TRBJ2-1
V gene: TRBV7-3
clone size: -

CDR3 protein: CASSLDSNTIYF
CDR3 DNA: TGTGCCAGCAGCTTAGATTCGAACACCATATATTTT
D gene: -
J gene: TRBJ1-3
V gene: TRBV7-8
clone size: many

CDR3 protein: CAASRAGTGDNEQFF
CDR3 DNA: TGTGCCGCCAGCAGAGCCGGGACAGGGGATAATGAGCAGTTCTTC
D gene: TRBD1
J gene: TRBJ2-1
V gene: TRBV15
clone size: -

CDR3 protein: CASSLGSFTDTQYF
CDR3 DNA: TGTGCCAGCAGTCTCGGCAGTTTCACAGATACGCAGTATTTT
D gene: -
J gene: TRBJ2-3
V gene: TRBV6-6
clone size: -

CDR3 protein: CASSRQGRNQPQHF
CDR3 DNA: TGTGCCAGTAGCCGACAGGGTCGGAATCAGCCCCAGCATTTT
D gene: TRBD1
J gene: TRBJ1-5
V gene: TRBV19
clone size: -

CDR3 protein: CASSRAIYNEQFF
CDR3 DNA: TGTGCCAGCAGCCGCGCCATTTACAATGAGCAGTTCTTC
D gene: -
J gene: TRBJ2-1
V gene: TRBV28
clone size: -

CDR3 protein: CASSLGDIVKEQYF
CDR3 DNA: TGTGCCAGCAGCTTAGGGGACATAGTTAAAGAGCAGTACTTC
D gene: -
J gene: TRBJ2-7
V gene: TRBV7-2
clone size: many